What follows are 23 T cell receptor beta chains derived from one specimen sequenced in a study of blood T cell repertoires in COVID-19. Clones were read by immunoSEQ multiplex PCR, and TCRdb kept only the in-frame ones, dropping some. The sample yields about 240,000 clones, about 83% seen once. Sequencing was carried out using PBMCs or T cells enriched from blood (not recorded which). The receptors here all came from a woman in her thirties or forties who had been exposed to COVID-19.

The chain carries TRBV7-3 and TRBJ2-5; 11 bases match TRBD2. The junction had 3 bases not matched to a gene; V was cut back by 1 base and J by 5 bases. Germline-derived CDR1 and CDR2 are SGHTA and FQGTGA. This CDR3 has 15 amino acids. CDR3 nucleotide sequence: TGTGCCAGCAGCTTAAGGGGACTAGCGGTGGAGACCCAGTACTTC. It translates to CASSLRGLAVETQYF.

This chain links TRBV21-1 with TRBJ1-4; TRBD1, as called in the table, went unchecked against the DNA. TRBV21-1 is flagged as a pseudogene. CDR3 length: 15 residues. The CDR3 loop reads CASRDRDRGNEKLFF. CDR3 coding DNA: TGTGCCAGCAGGGACCGGGACAGGGGGAATGAAAAACTGTTTTTT.

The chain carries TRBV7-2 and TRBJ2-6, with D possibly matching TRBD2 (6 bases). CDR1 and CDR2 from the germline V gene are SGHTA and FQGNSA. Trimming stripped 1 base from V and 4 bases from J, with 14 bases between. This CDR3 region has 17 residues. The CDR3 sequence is CASSLGGGQVGANVLTF. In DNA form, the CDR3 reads TGTGCCAGCAGCTTAGGTGGAGGGCAGGTGGGGGCCAACGTCCTGACTTTC.

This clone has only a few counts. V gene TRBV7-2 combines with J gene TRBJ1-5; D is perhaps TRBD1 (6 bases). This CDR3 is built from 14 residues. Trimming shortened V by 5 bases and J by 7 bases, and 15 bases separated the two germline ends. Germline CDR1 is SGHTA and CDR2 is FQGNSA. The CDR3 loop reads CASSPGTPGQPQHF. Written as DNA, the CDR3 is TGTGCCAGCAGCCCGGGGACACCGGGGCAGCCCCAGCATTTT.

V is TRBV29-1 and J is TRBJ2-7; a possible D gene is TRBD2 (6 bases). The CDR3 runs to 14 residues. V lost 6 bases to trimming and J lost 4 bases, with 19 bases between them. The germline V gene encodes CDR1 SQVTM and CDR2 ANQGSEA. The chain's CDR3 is CSVYGVGGEYEQYF. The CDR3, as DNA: TGCAGCGTGTATGGCGTGGGCGGGGAGTACGAGCAGTACTTC.

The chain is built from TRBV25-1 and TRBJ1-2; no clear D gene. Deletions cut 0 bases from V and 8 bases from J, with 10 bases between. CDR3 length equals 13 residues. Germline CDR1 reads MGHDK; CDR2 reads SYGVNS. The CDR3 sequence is CASSEYRGNGYTF. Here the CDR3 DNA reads TGTGCCAGCAGTGAATATAGAGGGAACGGCTACACCTTC.

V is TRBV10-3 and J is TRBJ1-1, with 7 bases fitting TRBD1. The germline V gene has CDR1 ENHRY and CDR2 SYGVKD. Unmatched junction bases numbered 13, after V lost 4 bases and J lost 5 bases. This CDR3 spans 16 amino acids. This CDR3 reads CAISGAGVSTGTEAFF. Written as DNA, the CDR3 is TGTGCCATCAGTGGGGCCGGGGTATCGACAGGGACTGAAGCTTTCTTT.

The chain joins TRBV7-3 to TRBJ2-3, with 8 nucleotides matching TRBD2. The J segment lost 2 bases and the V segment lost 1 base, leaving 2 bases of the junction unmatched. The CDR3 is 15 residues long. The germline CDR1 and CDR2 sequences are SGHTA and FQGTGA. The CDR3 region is CASSLIAGHTDTQYF. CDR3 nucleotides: TGTGCCAGCAGCTTAATAGCGGGGCACACAGATACGCAGTATTTT. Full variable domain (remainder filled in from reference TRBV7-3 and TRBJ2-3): GAGVSQTPSNKVTEKGKYVELRCDPISGHTALYWYRQSLGQGPEFLIYFQGTGAADDSGLPNDRFFAVRPEGSVSTLKIQRTERGDSAVYLCASSLIAGHTDTQYFGPGTRLTVL.

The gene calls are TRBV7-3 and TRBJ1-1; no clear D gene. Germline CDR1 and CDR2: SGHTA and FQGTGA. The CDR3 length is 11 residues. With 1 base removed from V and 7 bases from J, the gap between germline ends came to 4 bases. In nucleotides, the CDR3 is TGTGCCAGCAGCTTAATGAGTGAAGCTTTCTTT. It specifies CASSLMSEAFF.

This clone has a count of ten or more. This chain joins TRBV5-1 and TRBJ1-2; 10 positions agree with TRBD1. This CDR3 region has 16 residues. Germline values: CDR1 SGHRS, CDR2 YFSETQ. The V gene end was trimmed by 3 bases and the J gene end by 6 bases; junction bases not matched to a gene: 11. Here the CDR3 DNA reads TGCGCCAGCAGCTCCTATGGGGGACAGGGGACCGATGGCTACACCTTC. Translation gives CASSSYGGQGTDGYTF. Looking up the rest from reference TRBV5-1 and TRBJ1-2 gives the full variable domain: KAGVTQTPRYLIKTRGQQVTLSCSPISGHRSVSWYQQTPGQGLQFLFEYFSETQRNKGNFPGRFSGRQFSNSRSEMNVSTLELGDSALYLCASSSYGGQGTDGYTFGSGTRLTVV.

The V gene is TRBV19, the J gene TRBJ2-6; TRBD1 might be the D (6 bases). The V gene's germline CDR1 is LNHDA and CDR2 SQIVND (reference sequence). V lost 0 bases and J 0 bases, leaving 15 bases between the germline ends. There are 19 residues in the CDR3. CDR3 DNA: TGTGCCAGTAGTATAGAGACCGGGACACCGAGCTCTGGGGCCAACGTCCTGACTTTC. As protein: CASSIETGTPSSGANVLTF.

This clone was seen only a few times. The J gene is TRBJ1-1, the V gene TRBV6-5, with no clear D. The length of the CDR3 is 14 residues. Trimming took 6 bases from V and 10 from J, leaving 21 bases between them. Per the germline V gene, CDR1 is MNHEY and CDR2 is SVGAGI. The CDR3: CASRTHGGLFRAFF. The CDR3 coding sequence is TGTGCCAGCAGAACCCACGGCGGGCTTTTTAGAGCTTTCTTT.

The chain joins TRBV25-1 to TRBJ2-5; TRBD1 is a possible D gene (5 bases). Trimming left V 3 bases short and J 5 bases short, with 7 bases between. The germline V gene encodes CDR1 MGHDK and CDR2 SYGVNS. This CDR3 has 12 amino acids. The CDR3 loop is CASSDPGETQYF. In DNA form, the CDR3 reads TGTGCCAGCAGTGACCCAGGGGAGACCCAGTACTTC.

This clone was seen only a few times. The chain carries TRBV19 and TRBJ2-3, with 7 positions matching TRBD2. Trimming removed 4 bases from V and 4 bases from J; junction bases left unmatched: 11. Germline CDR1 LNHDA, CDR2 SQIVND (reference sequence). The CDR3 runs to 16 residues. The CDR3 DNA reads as TGTGCCAGTAGTAGCGGGCTAGCGGCTGCCTCAGATACGCAGTATTTT. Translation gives CASSSGLAAASDTQYF.

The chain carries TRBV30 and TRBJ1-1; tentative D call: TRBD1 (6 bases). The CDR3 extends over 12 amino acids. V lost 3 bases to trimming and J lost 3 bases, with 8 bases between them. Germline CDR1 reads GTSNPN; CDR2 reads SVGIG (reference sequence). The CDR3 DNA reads TGTGCCTGGAGAGACAGGCACACTGAAGCTTTCTTT. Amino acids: CAWRDRHTEAFF.

The CDR3 is CASSGTDNQPQHF. The CDR3 DNA sequence: TGTGCCAGCTCTGGCACCGACAATCAGCCCCAGCATTTT. V is TRBV18 and J is TRBJ1-5; D uncertain. Trimming left V 6 bases short and J 3 bases short, with 9 bases between. From germline, CDR1 is KGHSH and CDR2 LQKENI. This CDR3 spans 13 amino acids.

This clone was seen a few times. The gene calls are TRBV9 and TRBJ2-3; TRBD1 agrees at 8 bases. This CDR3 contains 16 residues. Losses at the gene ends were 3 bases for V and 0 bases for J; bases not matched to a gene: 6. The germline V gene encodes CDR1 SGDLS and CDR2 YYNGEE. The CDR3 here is CASSAHGDRSTDTQYF. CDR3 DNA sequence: TGTGCCAGCAGCGCCCATGGGGACAGGAGCACAGATACGCAGTATTTT.

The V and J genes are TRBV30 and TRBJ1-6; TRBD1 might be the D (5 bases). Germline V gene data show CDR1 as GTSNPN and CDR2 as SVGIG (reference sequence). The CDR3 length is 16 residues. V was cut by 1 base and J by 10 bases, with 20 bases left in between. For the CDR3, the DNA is TGTGCCTGGAGTGCCCCACGCGGGGGTTTAGGCTCACCCCTCCACTTT. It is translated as CAWSAPRGGLGSPLHF.

CDR3 region: CASSPGVSGGTYEQYF. The CDR3 DNA sequence: TGTGCCAGCAGCCCGGGGGTTAGCGGGGGGACCTACGAGCAGTACTTC. The V and J genes are TRBV7-9 and TRBJ2-7; 10 bases align to TRBD2. CDR3 length equals 16 residues. In germline, CDR1 is SEHNR, CDR2 FQNEAQ (reference sequence). V was pared by 5 bases and J by 2 bases, with 9 bases of the junction left unmatched.

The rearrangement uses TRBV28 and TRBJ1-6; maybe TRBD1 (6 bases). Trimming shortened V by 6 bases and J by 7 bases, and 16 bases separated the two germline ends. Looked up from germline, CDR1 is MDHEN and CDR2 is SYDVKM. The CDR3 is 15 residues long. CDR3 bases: TGTGCCAGCAGCACGAGGGCGGGGGGCAATTCACCCCTCCACTTT. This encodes CASSTRAGGNSPLHF.

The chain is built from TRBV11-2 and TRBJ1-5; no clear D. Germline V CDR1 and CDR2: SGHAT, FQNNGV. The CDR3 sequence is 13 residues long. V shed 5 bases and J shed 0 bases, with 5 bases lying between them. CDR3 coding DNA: TGTGCCAGCAGCGAACATAGCAATCAGCCCCAGCATTTT. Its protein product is CASSEHSNQPQHF. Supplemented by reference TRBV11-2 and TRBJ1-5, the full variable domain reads EAGVAQSPRYKIIEKRQSVAFWCNPISGHATLYWYQQILGQGPKLLIQFQNNGVVDDSQLPKDRFSAERLKGVDSTLKIQPAKLEDSAVYLCASSEHSNQPQHFGDGTRLSIL.

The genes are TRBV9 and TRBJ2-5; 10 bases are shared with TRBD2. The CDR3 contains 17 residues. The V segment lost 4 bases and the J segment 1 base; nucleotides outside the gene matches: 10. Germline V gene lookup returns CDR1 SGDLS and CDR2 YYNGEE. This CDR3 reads CASSPVELAGTQETQYF. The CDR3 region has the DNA TGTGCCAGCAGCCCGGTGGAACTAGCGGGGACCCAAGAGACCCAGTACTTC. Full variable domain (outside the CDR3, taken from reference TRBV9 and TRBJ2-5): DSGVTQTPKHLITATGQRVTLRCSPRSGDLSVYWYQQSLDQGLQFLIQYYNGEERAKGNILERFSAQQFPDLHSELNLSSLELGDSALYFCASSPVELAGTQETQYFGPGTRLLVL.

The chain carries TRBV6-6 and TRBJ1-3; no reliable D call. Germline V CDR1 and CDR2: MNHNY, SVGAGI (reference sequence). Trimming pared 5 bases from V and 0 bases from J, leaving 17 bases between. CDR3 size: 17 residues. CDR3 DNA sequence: TGTGCCAGCAGTCCTAGGTCAGCAACCAGCTCTGGAAACACCATATATTTT. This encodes CASSPRSATSSGNTIYF.